This T cell receptor beta chain was identified during a study of T cells after yellow fever vaccination. V dropped 5 bases and J dropped 8 bases, with 25 bases sitting between them. The CDR3 extends over 16 amino acids. CDR1 is DFQATT, CDR2 SNEGSKA, per germline (reference sequence). TCRdb recomputed calls from the 5' RACE reads with MiXCR, one row per CDR3 protein. The sample records about 630,000 distinct CDR3 sequences, approximately 13% being singletons. The sequence was obtained from a man aged 25-40 years who received the YFV17D yellow fever vaccine. Here the sequenced sample was PBMCs, taken on the day of the yellow fever booster vaccination. The chain employs TRBV20-1 and TRBJ2-1; possibly TRBD1 for D (7 bases). As DNA, the CDR3 is TGCAGTGCTCATCAAGACGGGCGACAGGGAGGCTATGAGCAGTTCTTC. Its protein is CSAHQDGRQGGYEQFF.